The 24 T cell receptor beta chains reported below all come from one sample, sequenced in a study of a mutant IDH1 vaccine in newly diagnosed glioma listed by TCRdb under 2021. Libraries were prepared through the immunoSEQ multiplex PCR assay. TCRdb carries this immuneACCESS record with in-frame sequences only. Its versions omit some clonotypes, under half of them owing to an unresolved V gene in the studies checked, with the rest unexplained. This sample lists 30,000 to 40,000 clones; approximately 80% were detected once. The ten largest clonotypes hold 24% of the sample. Antigens of these TCRs are unknown. In the paper's terms, the time point label means: week 5, during vaccination. A 20-mer mutant IDH1 peptide at 300 micrograms in Montanide made up each vaccine dose, which was injected subcutaneously together with topical imiquimod. This sample comprised PBMCs, obtained from a glioma patient whose treatment included an IDH1 peptide vaccine. Receptors originate from a man aged 25 to 45 with glioma.

V and J are TRBV6-5 and TRBJ2-4; TRBD1 is a possible D gene (6 bases). Trimming pared 0 bases from V and 8 bases from J, leaving 11 bases between. Germline V lookup: CDR1 MNHEY, CDR2 SVGAGI. The CDR3 totals 14 residues. The CDR3 region has the DNA TGTGCCAGCAGTTACTCGAGGGGGTCGGACATTCAGTACTTC. Translated: CASSYSRGSDIQYF.

This clone was detected once. The V gene is TRBV11-1, the J gene TRBJ1-1; D call uncertain. This CDR3 has 14 residues. The ends were cut back, 4 bases at V and 1 base at J, with 10 bases in the middle. Germline assignment: CDR1 SGHAT and CDR2 FQDESV (reference sequence). In nucleotides, the CDR3 is TGTGCCAGCAGCTGGGGTGGCAGGAACACTGAAGCTTTCTTT. Its protein is CASSWGGRNTEAFF. Using reference TRBV11-1 and TRBJ1-1 for the parts outside the CDR3, the full variable domain is EAEVAQSPRYKITEKSQAVAFWCDPISGHATLYWYRQILGQGPELLVQFQDESVVDDSQLPKDRFSAERLKGVDSTLKIQPAELGDSAMYLCASSWGGRNTEAFFGQGTRLTVV.

The chain couples TRBV18 to TRBJ2-3; the match to TRBD1 covers 9 bases. This CDR3 contains 15 residues. The germline V gene encodes CDR1 KGHSH and CDR2 LQKENI. V was clipped by 5 bases and J by 5 bases; unmatched bases: 8. CDR3 region: CASSSETGGIDTQYF. The CDR3 bases are TGTGCCAGCTCATCCGAGACAGGGGGAATAGATACGCAGTATTTT.

This rearrangement joins TRBV4-1 to TRBJ1-1; a weak D match, TRBD1 (6 bases). Germline CDR1 reads MGHRA; CDR2 reads YSYEKL. The V and J ends lost 3 bases and 1 base respectively, with 15 bases between them. CDR3 length: 16 residues. The CDR3 sequence is CASSQGTGLPNTEAFF. The CDR3 DNA is TGCGCCAGCAGCCAGGGAACAGGGCTACCGAACACTGAAGCTTTCTTT.

This chain connects TRBV10-3 to TRBJ2-7; TRBD2 matches at 12 bases. The V and J ends lost 6 bases and 0 bases, in that order; junction bases with no gene match: 6. This CDR3 comprises 16 residues. Germline CDR1 and CDR2: ENHRY and SYGVKD. CDR3 loop: CAIRASGGGNSYEQYF. Written as DNA, the CDR3 is TGTGCCATCAGAGCTAGCGGGGGGGGTAACTCCTACGAGCAGTACTTC.

V and J are TRBV5-1 and TRBJ1-1; D might be TRBD1 (6 bases). The germline gives CDR1 SGHRS, CDR2 YFSETQ. The germline V and J ends were trimmed by 3 bases and 1 base, with 10 bases remaining between them. CDR3 length: 14 amino acids. The CDR3 here is CASSYGGRNTEAFF. In DNA, the CDR3 is TGCGCCAGCAGCTACGGGGGCAGGAACACTGAAGCTTTCTTT.

V gene TRBV21-1 combines with J gene TRBJ1-2. TRBV21-1 corresponds to a pseudogene. This CDR3 is built from 14 residues. As DNA, the CDR3 is TGTGCCAGCAGCAAAAAAGGGGCGGGCTATGGCTACACCTTC. This sequence encodes CASSKKGAGYGYTF.

The chain employs TRBV6-5 and TRBJ1-2, with 7 bases that match TRBD1. The CDR3 totals 13 residues. Germline values: CDR1 MNHEY, CDR2 SVGAGI. V lost 6 bases, J lost 6 bases, and 7 bases stayed unmatched. This CDR3 is CASSRGTEDGYTF. CDR3 bases: TGTGCCAGCAGCAGGGGGACAGAAGATGGCTACACCTTC.

The V gene is TRBV30, the J gene TRBJ2-1; D gene uncertain. Looked up from germline, CDR1 is GTSNPN and CDR2 is SVGIG (reference sequence). This CDR3 has 16 residues. V dropped 1 base and J dropped 0 bases, with 13 bases sitting between them. The CDR3 is CAWSDPQVLSYNEQFF. CDR3 DNA sequence: TGTGCCTGGAGTGACCCCCAGGTCCTCTCCTACAATGAGCAGTTCTTC.

CDR3 loop: CASSSLRAGYTF. As DNA, the CDR3 is TGTGCCAGTAGTTCCCTGAGGGCTGGCTACACCTTC. V and J are TRBV19 and TRBJ1-2; D is ambiguous. The germline V gene has CDR1 LNHDA and CDR2 SQIVND (reference sequence). There are 12 residues in the CDR3. The V and J ends lost 5 bases and 7 bases respectively, with 11 bases between them. The entire variable domain, with the rest obtained from reference TRBV19 and TRBJ1-2, is as follows: DGGITQSPKYLFRKEGQNVTLSCEQNLNHDAMYWYRQDPGQGLRLIYYSQIVNDFQKGDIAEGYSVSREKKESFPLTVTSAQKNPTAFYLCASSSLRAGYTFGSGTRLTVV.

The chain joins TRBV5-5 to TRBJ2-2; D call uncertain. The CDR3 contains 13 residues. Trimming took 0 bases from V and 4 from J, leaving 4 bases between them. Germline V gene lookup returns CDR1 SGHKS and CDR2 YYEKEE (reference sequence). The CDR3 sequence: CASSLEVTGELFF. CDR3 bases: TGTGCCAGCAGCTTGGAAGTCACCGGGGAGCTGTTTTTT. Supplemented by reference TRBV5-5 and TRBJ2-2, the full variable domain reads DAGVTQSPTHLIKTRGQQVTLRCSPISGHKSVSWYQQVLGQGPQFIFQYYEKEERGRGNFPDRFSARQFPNYSSELNVNALLLGDSALYLCASSLEVTGELFFGEGSRLTVL.

The chain carries TRBV7-8 and TRBJ2-6, with D possibly matching TRBD2 (6 bases). The CDR3 has 16 residues. CDR1 and CDR2 (germline): SGHVS, FQNEAQ. V was pared by 5 bases and J by 0 bases, with 11 bases between. CDR3 in DNA: TGTGCCAGCAGCATCCGGGACTTCTCTGGGGCCAACGTCCTGACTTTC. It yields the protein CASSIRDFSGANVLTF.

CDR3 nucleotide sequence: TGTGCCAGCAGCCATGGGATCGCCTACGAGCAGTACTTC. It encodes CASSHGIAYEQYF. The rearrangement links TRBV14 to TRBJ2-7; D is unclear. The germline V gene has CDR1 SGHDN and CDR2 FVKESK. The CDR3 consists of 13 residues. Trimming shortened V by 3 bases and J by 2 bases, and 8 bases separated the two germline ends.

The chain combines TRBV7-2 with TRBJ1-1; D uncertain. The CDR3 covers 15 residues. Germline V lookup: CDR1 SGHTA, CDR2 FQGNSA. V lost 2 bases and J 0 bases, leaving 10 bases between the germline ends. The CDR3 DNA follows: TGTGCCAGCAGCTTATATGCAGGTATGAACACTGAAGCTTTCTTT. As protein: CASSLYAGMNTEAFF.

A few counts support this clone. The chain employs TRBV30 and TRBJ1-1, with D possibly TRBD1 on 5 matching bases. In germline, CDR1 is GTSNPN, CDR2 SVGIG (reference sequence). V was cut by 0 bases and J by 0 bases, with 8 bases left in between. The CDR3 covers 14 residues. CDR3 sequence: CAWSVQGLNTEAFF. The CDR3 DNA is TGTGCCTGGAGTGTGCAGGGTTTGAACACTGAAGCTTTCTTT.

The CDR3 DNA reads as TGTGCCAGCAGCTTAAGACTGCTAACCTACGAGCAGTACTTC. Amino acid sequence: CASSLRLLTYEQYF. The V gene is TRBV13, the J gene TRBJ2-7, with D unclear. Looked up from germline, CDR1 is PRHDT and CDR2 is FYEKMQ (reference sequence). V was shortened by 2 bases and J by 2 bases, with 10 bases between the two germline ends. The CDR3 is 14 amino acids.

The CDR3 DNA reads TGTGCCAGCAGGACAGGGGGCCAGGATGAGCAGTTCTTC. Translating it yields CASRTGGQDEQFF. The chain couples TRBV25-1 to TRBJ2-1; 10 nucleotides match TRBD1. Germline lookup yields CDR1 MGHDK and CDR2 SYGVNS. After removal of 6 bases from V and 8 bases from J, the junction contained 4 bases not matched to a gene. The CDR3 runs to 13 residues.

This clone is a singleton in its sample. The chain recombines TRBV6-6 with TRBJ1-3; possible D gene TRBD1, 5 bases. The CDR3 sequence is 15 residues long. Trimming removed 8 bases from V and 0 bases from J, with 14 bases in between. CDR1 is MNHNY and CDR2 is SVGAGI in the germline V gene (reference sequence). The CDR3 nucleotides are TGTGCCAGCCACGGCGGGGGACCCTCTGGAAACACCATATATTTT. Its protein product is CASHGGGPSGNTIYF.

The chain recombines TRBV11-2 with TRBJ2-1; possible D gene TRBD1, 6 bases. The CDR3 covers 15 residues. Germline V gene data show CDR1 as SGHAT and CDR2 as FQNNGV. Trimming removed 0 bases at V and 7 bases at J, with 13 bases between. The CDR3 coding sequence is TGTGCCAGCAGCTTAGATGTCCAGGGGCTGAATGAGCAGTTCTTC. The encoded protein is CASSLDVQGLNEQFF.

The chain uses TRBV7-6 and TRBJ2-1; unclear D gene. The V end lost 2 bases, the J end lost 6 bases, and 14 bases lay between the germline ends. Germline V gene sequence: CDR1 SGHVS, CDR2 FNYEAQ. CDR3 length: 15 residues. DNA of the CDR3: TGTGCCAGCAGCTTAATAGATGTCAAGGGCAATGAGCAGTTCTTC. Its translation is CASSLIDVKGNEQFF.

This clone was recorded only once. This chain joins TRBV30 and TRBJ2-5; TRBD1 matches 9 bases. The CDR3 sequence is 13 residues long. V lost 3 bases, J lost 6 bases, and 5 bases stayed unmatched. Germline CDR1 reads GTSNPN; CDR2 reads SVGIG (reference sequence). The CDR3 here is CAWRGTGIQTQYF. The CDR3 DNA follows: TGTGCCTGGAGGGGGACAGGGATACAGACCCAGTACTTC.

The V gene is TRBV30, the J gene TRBJ1-1; D is unresolved. V lost 5 bases and J lost 4, with 11 bases in between. This CDR3 has 12 amino acids. Germline lookup yields CDR1 GTSNPN and CDR2 SVGIG (reference sequence). CDR3 DNA: TGTGCCTGGTCGCTGGAGGGCACTGAAGCTTTCTTT. Translating gives CAWSLEGTEAFF.

The J gene is TRBJ1-1, the V gene TRBV4-3; possible D gene TRBD1, 5 bases. Germline V gene lookup returns CDR1 LGHNA and CDR2 YSLEER. The V end was cut by 0 bases, the J end by 0 bases, with 17 bases between. This CDR3 has 18 amino acids. Here the CDR3 reads CASSQDYGAVLMNTEAFF. DNA of the CDR3: TGCGCCAGCAGCCAAGATTATGGGGCAGTCCTCATGAACACTGAAGCTTTCTTT.

The chain carries TRBV5-1 and TRBJ2-5; the D gene is possibly TRBD1 (5 bases). The CDR3 length is 14 residues. CDR1 is SGHRS, CDR2 YFSETQ, per germline. Deletions cut 2 bases from V and 1 base from J, with 9 bases between. CDR3 amino acids: CASSFMQGQETQYF. CDR3 bases: TGCGCCAGCAGCTTTATGCAGGGCCAAGAGACCCAGTACTTC.